This is a list of T cell receptor beta chains from one sample in a study of T cell repertoires in cytomegalovirus infection. Their recognized antigens are unknown. MiXCR, applied by TCRdb to the reads, yields one record per CDR3 protein. The top ten hold around 12% of the sample, which has some 800,000 distinct CDR3 sequences, about 28% seen once. The starting material was cultured CD8+ T cells from PBMCs, obtained from culture after CMV antigen stimulation. These receptors were collected from a human donor in good health (CMV status not recorded). Some clones in this sample may be carry-over from other donors' samples. The CDR3 runs from the conserved cysteine through the conserved F or W. A D gene is named only where the DNA matches it firmly. A row's size may be missing; if present it is once, few, many or a size class.

v_call	clone_size	j_call	d_call	cdr3_aa	cdr3_nt
TRBV4-1	.	TRBJ1-4	.	CASSEFRDSSNEKLFF	TGCGCCAGCAGCGAGTTTCGGGATTCATCGAATGAAAAACTGTTTTTT
TRBV6-6	.	TRBJ1-2	TRBD1	CASSHPGQTNYGYTF	TGTGCCAGCAGCCACCCGGGACAGACTAACTATGGCTACACCTTC
TRBV7-9	many	TRBJ2-3	.	CASSLDARPTQYF	TGTGCCAGCAGCTTAGATGCTAGACCAACGCAGTATTTT
TRBV19	.	TRBJ1-5	TRBD1	CASRERQGANLDGIYQPQHF	TGTGCCAGTAGGGAACGACAGGGGGCAAACCTCGATGGAATTTATCAGCCCCAGCATTTT
TRBV10-3	few	TRBJ2-7	.	CAILAEDYEQYF	TGTGCCATCTTGGCGGAGGACTACGAGCAGTACTTC
TRBV15	few	TRBJ1-1	.	CATSREGGGGGTEAFF	TGTGCCACCAGCAGAGAGGGCGGGGGGGGAGGCACTGAAGCTTTCTTT
TRBV4-1	many	TRBJ1-5	TRBD1	CASSQEQTGGIDQPQHF	TGCGCCAGCAGCCAAGAACAGACAGGGGGCATAGATCAGCCCCAGCATTTT
TRBV11-1	.	TRBJ2-3	.	CASSLSGHTDTQYF	TGTGCCAGCAGCTTATCTGGACACACAGATACGCAGTATTTT
TRBV12-3/TRBV12-4	few	TRBJ1-1	.	CATARGGLNTEAFF	TGTGCCACCGCCCGTGGAGGGCTGAACACTGAAGCTTTCTTT
TRBV29-1	.	TRBJ2-5	.	CTSESQETQYF	TGCACCTCGGAGAGCCAAGAGACCCAGTACTTC
TRBV14	few	TRBJ2-7	TRBD1	CASSQGTGLYEQYF	TGTGCCAGCAGCCAGGGGACAGGACTCTACGAGCAGTACTTC
TRBV5-5	.	TRBJ1-1	.	CASSFGQGTEAFF	TGTGCCAGCAGCTTTGGCCAAGGAACTGAAGCTTTCTTT
TRBV11-2	.	TRBJ2-6	.	CASSLDSRSSGANVLTF	TGTGCCAGCAGCCTGGACAGTCGAAGCTCTGGGGCCAACGTCCTGACTTTC
TRBV7-2	many	TRBJ2-5	TRBD1	CASSFDGTGGLQETQYF	TGTGCCAGCAGCTTTGACGGGACAGGGGGTCTCCAAGAGACCCAGTACTTC
TRBV19	few	TRBJ1-1	.	CASSMSRVGNTEAFF	TGTGCCAGTAGTATGAGCAGGGTCGGGAACACTGAAGCTTTCTTT
TRBV27	.	TRBJ1-1	TRBD1	CASSAPGGIAAFF	TGTGCCAGCAGTGCACCAGGGGGTATAGCGGCTTTCTTT
TRBV6-6	few	TRBJ2-1	TRBD2	CASSYRGRLAGGLYNEQFF	TGTGCCAGCAGTTACAGGGGTCGACTAGCGGGGGGACTATACAATGAGCAGTTCTTC
TRBV2	few	TRBJ1-5	.	CASTPSGVSNQPQHF	TGTGCCAGCACCCCATCCGGGGTTAGCAATCAGCCCCAGCATTTT
TRBV7-9	.	TRBJ1-2	TRBD1	CASSPRDSRRGDYGYTF	TGTGCCAGCAGCCCCCGGGACAGCCGTAGGGGGGACTATGGCTACACCTTC
TRBV2	.	TRBJ2-2	.	CASSSGNTGELFF	TGTGCCAGCAGTTCAGGGAACACCGGGGAGCTGTTTTTT
TRBV5-6	few	TRBJ2-1	TRBD1	CASSLGGDRRGYNEQFF	TGTGCCAGCAGCTTGGGAGGGGACAGGAGAGGATACAATGAGCAGTTCTTC
TRBV12-3/TRBV12-4	.	TRBJ1-4	.	CASSWGIADEKLFF	TGTGCCAGCAGTTGGGGGATCGCGGATGAAAAACTGTTTTTT
TRBV7-6	.	TRBJ2-5	TRBD1	CASSRRTGGARETQYF	TGTGCCAGCAGCCGACGGACAGGGGGCGCGAGGGAGACCCAGTACTTC
TRBV20-1	few	TRBJ1-1	.	CSARDRQGTITEAFF	TGCAGTGCTAGAGATCGGCAGGGGACTATCACTGAAGCTTTCTTT
TRBV2	few	TRBJ1-5	.	CASMPQFSNQPQHF	TGTGCCAGCATGCCACAGTTTAGCAATCAGCCCCAGCATTTT
TRBV11-2	few	TRBJ2-6	TRBD1	CASSSDRGLGANVLTF	TGTGCCAGCAGCTCGGACAGGGGGCTCGGGGCCAACGTCCTGACTTTC
TRBV14	.	TRBJ2-2	.	CASSRSIWELFF	TGTGCCAGCAGCCGATCAATCTGGGAGCTGTTTTTT
TRBV7-9	few	TRBJ2-1	.	CASPRRSRDDYNEQFF	TGTGCCAGCCCTCGTCGGAGCAGGGATGACTACAATGAGCAGTTCTTC
TRBV11-2	few	TRBJ1-2	TRBD1	CASSPGQGHYGYTF	TGTGCCAGCAGCCCCGGACAGGGTCACTATGGCTACACCTTC
TRBV7-9	many	TRBJ2-1	.	CASNLPFRDNEQFF	TGTGCCAGCAATCTCCCGTTCAGAGACAATGAGCAGTTCTTC
TRBV6-5	.	TRBJ1-1	.	CASSLTVPALGAFF	TGTGCCAGCAGCTTGACAGTTCCAGCCTTGGGAGCTTTCTTT
TRBV27	.	TRBJ2-1	.	CASSFTPPEQFF	TGTGCCAGCAGTTTTACTCCACCCGAGCAGTTCTTC
TRBV27	few	TRBJ2-2	.	CASSQSANTGELFF	TGTGCCAGCTCCCAGTCAGCGAACACCGGGGAGCTGTTTTTT
TRBV7-9	many	TRBJ2-3	.	CASFPGWDTQYF	TGTGCCAGCTTCCCGGGTTGGGATACGCAGTATTTT
TRBV29-1	.	TRBJ1-2	.	CSVEDRHRNYGYTF	TGCAGCGTTGAAGATCGGCACAGGAACTATGGCTACACCTTC
TRBV20-1	.	TRBJ2-1	TRBD2	CSAYLDGASGRYNEQFF	TGCAGTGCTTACCTAGACGGGGCTAGCGGGCGATACAATGAGCAGTTCTTC
TRBV11-3	few	TRBJ2-1	TRBD2	CASSLRGGAAYNEQFF	TGTGCCAGCAGCTTACGCGGGGGGGCCGCCTACAATGAGCAGTTCTTC
TRBV2	.	TRBJ2-1	.	CASKNRDSEQFF	TGTGCCAGCAAAAACCGGGACTCCGAGCAGTTCTTC
TRBV11-2	.	TRBJ2-5	TRBD2	CASSLGVRGGQETQYF	TGTGCCAGCAGCTTGGGTGTTCGGGGGGGCCAAGAGACCCAGTACTTC
TRBV7-6	many	TRBJ1-5	.	CASSFKAGSNQPQHF	TGTGCCAGCAGCTTTAAAGCAGGGAGCAATCAGCCCCAGCATTTT